Sequencing of this T cell receptor beta chain was carried out in a study of glioma-infiltrating T cells after dendritic cell vaccination. CDR1 and CDR2 from the germline V gene are MGHRA and YSYEKL. The CDR3 sequence is 16 residues long. Unmatched junction bases numbered 9, after V lost 6 bases and J lost 1 base. Amplification used 60 V beta primers and 13 J beta primers. Clones were read by immunoSEQ multiplex PCR, and TCRdb kept only the in-frame ones, dropping some. The sample yields tens of thousands of clones, almost 85% seen once. This TCR came from a human donor with glioblastoma. The source material was blood, sampled before dendritic cell vaccination. This chain links TRBV4-1 with TRBJ2-3; 8 nucleotides match TRBD1. The CDR3 DNA follows: TGCGCCAGCAGGACATCCAGGGGGCCCCGCACAGATACGCAGTATTTT. Amino acids: CASRTSRGPRTDTQYF.